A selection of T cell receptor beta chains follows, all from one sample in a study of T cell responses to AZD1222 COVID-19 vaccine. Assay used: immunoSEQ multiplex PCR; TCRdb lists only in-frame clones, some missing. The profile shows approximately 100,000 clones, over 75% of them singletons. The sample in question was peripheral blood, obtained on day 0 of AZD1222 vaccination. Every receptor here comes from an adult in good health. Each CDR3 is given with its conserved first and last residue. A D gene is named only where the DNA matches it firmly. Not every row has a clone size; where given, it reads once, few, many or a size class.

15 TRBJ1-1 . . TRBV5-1 TGCGCCAGCAGCTTGGACTGGACGGGGAACACTGAAGCTTTCTTT CASSLDWTGNTEAFF
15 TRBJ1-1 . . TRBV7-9 TGTGCCAGCAGCTTAGGAGACAGCAGGAACACTGAAGCTTTCTTT CASSLGDSRNTEAFF
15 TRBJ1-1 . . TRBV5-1 TGCGCCAGCAGCTTGGGTGGCTCCTACCGTACTGAAGCTTTCTTT CASSLGGSYRTEAFF
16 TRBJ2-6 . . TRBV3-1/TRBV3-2 TGTGCCAGCAGCCAAGAAGTAGTCTCTGGGGCCAACGTCCTGACTTTC CASSQEVVSGANVLTF
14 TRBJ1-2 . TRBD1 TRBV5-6 TGTGCCAGCAGCCTTGACAGGGGAATAGCGGGCTACACCTTC CASSLDRGIAGYTF
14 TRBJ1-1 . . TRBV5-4 TGTGCCAGCAGCTTGGGGACTTGGGATACTGAAGCTTTCTTT CASSLGTWDTEAFF
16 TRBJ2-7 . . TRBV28 TGTGCCAGCAGACGAGCCCGACAGTACATCTCCTACGAGCAGTACTTC CASRRARQYISYEQYF
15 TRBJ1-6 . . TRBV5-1 TGCGCCAGCAGCTTGGACCCAGGGACGAATTCACCCCTCCACTTT CASSLDPGTNSPLHF
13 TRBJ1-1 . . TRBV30 TGTGCCTGGAGTACTACAGGGCCCACTGAAGCTTTCTTT CAWSTTGPTEAFF
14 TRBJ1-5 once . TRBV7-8 TGTGCCAGCAGCTTAAGACGGAGCAATCAGCCCCAGCATTTT CASSLRRSNQPQHF
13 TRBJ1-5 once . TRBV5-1 TGCGCCAGCAGCGAGGGACCGGGCCAGCCCCAGCATTTT CASSEGPGQPQHF